This T cell receptor beta chain was captured in a study of beta chain features in type 1 diabetes. Study-level results: Researchers report that Type 1 diabetes patients had moderately but significantly shorter TCRB CDR3s across all four CD4+ subsets.

cDNA synthesis used the whole RNA isolate, giving expressed TCRB sequences. Sequenced naive, central memory and regulatory T cell samples produced an average of roughly 3.9 million reads. TCRdb's table, derived via immunoSEQ multiplex PCR, lists solely in-frame clones and lacks some. The profile shows some 190,000 clones, about 8% of them singletons. Regarding this clone: Its antigen is still unknown. The sample carries other DNA sequences with the same CDR3.

Sorting that relied on CD45RO/CCR7/CD25/CD127/CD95/CD27 yielded CD4+ naive, central memory, regulatory and stem cell-like memory cells. V was shortened by 0 bases and J by 0 bases, with 9 bases between the two germline ends. Germline V gene lookup returns CDR1 SGHKS and CDR2 YYEKEE (reference sequence). The CDR3 consists of 15 residues. The sequence was collected from a woman aged 35 to 49 with type 1 diabetes. The rearrangement joins TRBV5-5 to TRBJ1-1, with D hard to call. Sequencing was performed on central memory CD4+ T cells from blood. CDR3 in amino acids: CASSLEAGLNTEAFF. CDR3 DNA: TGTGCCAGCAGCTTGGAGGCAGGATTGAACACTGAAGCTTTCTTT. Full variable domain (remainder filled in from reference TRBV5-5 and TRBJ1-1): DAGVTQSPTHLIKTRGQQVTLRCSPISGHKSVSWYQQVLGQGPQFIFQYYEKEERGRGNFPDRFSARQFPNYSSELNVNALLLGDSALYLCASSLEAGLNTEAFFGQGTRLTVV.